What follows is one TCR beta chain and its context. Its binding antigen is unknown. Per-nucleotide qualities are absent, and no much larger clonotype sits a single base away. The sequencer listed for this sample is Illumina HiSeq 1500. TCRdb applied fastp at Q25 and MiXCR to the public reads, then kept only in-frame beta chains. Identical CDR3 protein sequences are pooled into one entry, listed with their most common genes and DNA. The sample table holds 200,000 or so distinct CDR3 sequences, of which roughly a fifth were seen once. Roughly 2.9% of the sample belongs to the ten largest clones. These data come from a study of T cell repertoires in cytomegalovirus infection (dated by TCRdb to the late 2010s). Regarding the study in general: Because public TCR beta signatures pointed to carriage of CMV infection together with the matching HLA type, the HLA type of each donor mattered for the analysis.

What the study reported, not specific to this receptor: In both this cohort and an independent approximately 400-donor cohort, the cumulative frequency of public TCR beta family members distinguished carriers of CMV infection plus the relevant HLA type. The ex vivo response was dominated by HLA-C-restricted CMV-specific TCR beta clonotypes, which also provided the single most frequent clonotype in two of eight donors.

The clonotype comes from a human donor in good health (CMV status not recorded). Some clones in this sample may be carry-over from other donors' samples. What was sequenced was PBMCs.

For the CDR3, the sequence is CASSIDEGSQEAFF. The nucleotide sequence is TGTGCCAGTAGTATAGATGAGGGCAGCCAAGAAGCTTTCTTT. Recombination connected TRBV19 to TRBJ1-1; no D gene can be assigned with confidence. Taken from cysteine to phenylalanine, the CDR3 has 14 residues. The entry retains the CDR3 DNA only, 42 bases that are in frame from base 1. Via the germline V gene (reference sequence), CDR1 is LNHDA and CDR2 SQIVND. V is reduced by 0 bases and J by 8 bases, leaving a spacing of 13 bases between them. The full variable domain, with segments outside the CDR3 supplied by the reference TRBV19 and TRBJ1-1 proteins, appears as DGGITQSPKYLFRKEGQNVTLSCEQNLNHDAMYWYRQDPGQGLRLIYYSQIVNDFQKGDIAEGYSVSREKKESFPLTVTSAQKNPTAFYLCASSIDEGSQEAFFGQGTRLTVV.